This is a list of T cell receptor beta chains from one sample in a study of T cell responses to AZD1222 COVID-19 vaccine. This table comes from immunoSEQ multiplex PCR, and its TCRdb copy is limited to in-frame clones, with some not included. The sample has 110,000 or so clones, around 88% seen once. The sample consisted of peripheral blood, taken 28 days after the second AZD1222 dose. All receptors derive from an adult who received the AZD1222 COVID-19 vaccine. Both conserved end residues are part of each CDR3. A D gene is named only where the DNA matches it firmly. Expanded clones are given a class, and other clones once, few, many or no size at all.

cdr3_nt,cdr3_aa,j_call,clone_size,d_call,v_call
TGTGCCAGCAGCTTAGATCACCCTACCAATCCGAACACTGAAGCTTTCTTT,CASSLDHPTNPNTEAFF,TRBJ1-1,NA,NA,TRBV11-2
TGTGCCATCAGTGAAGGGGAGACCCAGTACTTC,CAISEGETQYF,TRBJ2-5,NA,NA,TRBV10-3
TGTGCCAGCAGTTACCTGGTAGGGGATTCACCCCTCCACTTT,CASSYLVGDSPLHF,TRBJ1-6,NA,NA,TRBV4-2
TGTGCCAGCTCAAACTACAGGGGGGATAGCAATCAGCCCCAGCATTTT,CASSNYRGDSNQPQHF,TRBJ1-5,NA,TRBD1,TRBV18
TGTGCCAGTAGTATGGACAGGGTCTCCCCTGAAGCTTTCTTT,CASSMDRVSPEAFF,TRBJ1-1,NA,TRBD1,TRBV19
TGTGCCAGCAGCCTACCGGGAGAGTCCTACGAGCAGTACTTC,CASSLPGESYEQYF,TRBJ2-7,NA,NA,TRBV5-4
TGTGCCAGCAGCAGCCGGGACCTGCTAGGGCTGACCTTC,CASSSRDLLGLTF,TRBJ1-2,NA,NA,TRBV7-2
TGTGCCAGCAGCCTGACAGGGAAGGAGGGTGGCTACACCTTC,CASSLTGKEGGYTF,TRBJ1-2,NA,TRBD1,TRBV27
TGCAGTGCTAGTTCGGGGCGGGGGTATGGGAATGAGCAGTTCTTC,CSASSGRGYGNEQFF,TRBJ2-1,NA,TRBD2,TRBV20-1
TGTGCCAGCAGTTTATGGACGGGACAGAACAACTATGGCTACACCTTC,CASSLWTGQNNYGYTF,TRBJ1-2,NA,TRBD1,TRBV28
TGTGCCAGCAGCCAAGACACTGGGGTGGGTCAGCCCCAGCATTTT,CASSQDTGVGQPQHF,TRBJ1-5,NA,NA,TRBV3-1/TRBV3-2
TGTGCCATCAGCGGGACAGGGCTGGAGACCCAGTACTTC,CAISGTGLETQYF,TRBJ2-5,NA,TRBD1,TRBV10-3
TGTGCCAGCAGCTTTGGGCTCTATCCCCCCGGGGAGCTGTTTTTT,CASSFGLYPPGELFF,TRBJ2-2,NA,NA,TRBV7-7
TGTGCCAGCAGCTTCCAGGGGGCGCTGGGGACAGAGACCCAGTACTTC,CASSFQGALGTETQYF,TRBJ2-5,NA,TRBD1,TRBV5-5
TGTGCCAGTCGGGCCGGGAAGGTCGGACAGGGCCTTAATTCACCCCTCCACTTT,CASRAGKVGQGLNSPLHF,TRBJ1-6,once,TRBD1,TRBV6-4
TGTGCCAGCAGCCAAGAGTGGGCTGTGTTCGAGGGGACCTACGAGCAGTACTTC,CASSQEWAVFEGTYEQYF,TRBJ2-7,NA,NA,TRBV4-2